The next 25 T cell receptor beta chains were all read from a single sample in a study of T cells in Graves' hyperthyroidism and ophthalmopathy. Researchers amplified the TCR beta CDR3 regions from RNA transcripts. First-round RT-PCR targeting the TCR CDR3 was performed with the HTBI primer set. TCRdb used MiXCR to reprocess the multiplex PCR reads, holding one entry per CDR3 protein. This sample has 450,000 to 600,000 distinct CDR3 sequences; approximately 15% occur once, and the top ten carry more than 11%. The sample consisted of blood. All receptors derive from a woman in her forties with Graves' hyperthyroidism.

This clonotype was observed many times. This chain connects TRBV20-1 to TRBJ2-5; a weak D match, TRBD2 (6 bases). This CDR3 is 15 amino acids long. CDR1 DFQATT and CDR2 SNEGSKA come from the germline V gene (reference sequence). V lost 1 base and J 1 base, leaving 13 bases between the germline ends. CDR3 residues: CSARVTSIFQETQYF. The CDR3 region has the DNA TGCAGTGCTAGAGTAACTAGCATTTTCCAAGAGACCCAGTACTTC.

The chain is built from TRBV20-1 and TRBJ2-7; the match to TRBD2 covers 9 bases. J lost 5 bases, V lost 8 bases, and 10 bases had no gene match. The germline CDR1 and CDR2 sequences are DFQATT and SNEGSKA (reference sequence). The CDR3 spans 13 residues. This chain's CDR3 is CSPPASGIDEQYF. In nucleotides, the CDR3 is TGCAGTCCCCCGGCTAGCGGGATCGACGAGCAGTACTTC.

The table lists this clonotype with many counts. The chain links TRBV6-1 to TRBJ2-7; weak D call: TRBD2 (6 bases). Trimming removed 6 bases from V and 6 bases from J, with 18 bases in between. Germline assignment: CDR1 MNHNS and CDR2 SASEGT. This CDR3 region has 14 residues. The CDR3: CASRSGTSGIEQYF. CDR3 DNA: TGTGCCAGCAGATCCGGGACTTCCGGAATCGAGCAGTACTTC.

The sample holds many counts of this clonotype. V and J are TRBV27 and TRBJ1-2; D gene ambiguous. Trimming took off 5 bases at V and 7 bases at J, with 11 bases between the two ends. Germline CDR1 is MNHEY and CDR2 is SMNVEV (reference sequence). The CDR3 has 12 residues. The CDR3 loop is CASSNPSGGYTF. As DNA, the CDR3 is TGTGCCAGCAGTAATCCATCAGGTGGCTACACCTTC.

In this sample, this clonotype turned up many times. The rearrangement uses TRBV20-1 and TRBJ1-2; D might be TRBD1 (6 bases). The germline V gene has CDR1 DFQATT and CDR2 SNEGSKA (reference sequence). V shed 6 bases and J shed 10 bases, with 18 bases lying between them. This CDR3 is built from 12 residues. CDR3: CSAPGQGMDYTF. The CDR3 bases are TGCAGTGCCCCAGGGCAGGGGATGGACTACACCTTC.

The genes are TRBV7-9 and TRBJ2-2; 11 nucleotides match TRBD2. The germline V gene has CDR1 SEHNR and CDR2 FQNEAQ (reference sequence). Trimming at V came to 5 bases and at J to 6 bases, leaving 5 bases not matched to a gene. The CDR3 runs to 15 residues. The CDR3 region has the DNA TGTGCCAGCAGCGATCTAGCGGGAGGTCCCGGGGAGCTGTTTTTT. This sequence encodes CASSDLAGGPGELFF.

The chain employs TRBV6-1 and TRBJ2-6, with D perhaps given as TRBD1 or TRBD2 (6 bases each). Per germline, CDR1 MNHNS and CDR2 SASEGT. V was trimmed by 6 bases and J by 0 bases, leaving 12 bases between them. The CDR3 loop spans 16 amino acids. This CDR3 reads CASSPKGGSGANVLTF. In DNA, the CDR3 is TGTGCCAGCAGCCCGAAGGGGGGCTCTGGGGCCAACGTCCTGACTTTC.

The rearrangement joins TRBV7-9 to TRBJ1-1, with D maybe TRBD1 (6 bases). This CDR3 spans 15 amino acids. In germline, CDR1 is SEHNR, CDR2 FQNEAQ (reference sequence). Between the trimmed V and J ends, which lost 1 base and 3 bases, there was a span of 12 bases. The CDR3 coding sequence is TGTGCCAGCAGCTTAGGATTACAGGGTTACACTGAAGCTTTCTTT. This translates into CASSLGLQGYTEAFF.

This chain uses TRBV7-9 with TRBJ1-1; D is possibly TRBD1 (6 bases). The V gene's germline CDR1 is SEHNR and CDR2 FQNEAQ (reference sequence). The CDR3 runs to 15 residues. The germline V and J ends were trimmed by 7 bases and 0 bases, with 15 bases remaining between them. The CDR3 DNA reads TGTGCCAGCAAAAAACCCGGGACAATGAACACTGAAGCTTTCTTT. It yields the protein CASKKPGTMNTEAFF. Combining the CDR3 with reference TRBV7-9 and TRBJ1-1 gives the whole variable domain DTGVSQNPRHKITKRGQNVTFRCDPISEHNRLYWYRQTLGQGPEFLTYFQNEAQLEKSRLLSDRFSAERPKGSFSTLEIQRTEQGDSAMYLCASKKPGTMNTEAFFGQGTRLTVV.

This clonotype was seen ten or more times. The chain employs TRBV6-1 and TRBJ1-4; D uncertain. CDR3 length: 15 residues. The V gene's germline CDR1 is MNHNS and CDR2 SASEGT. Trimming left V 5 bases short and J 4 bases short, with 14 bases between. In nucleotides, the CDR3 is TGTGCCAGCAGTTGGCGGAACAGCGATAATGAAAAACTGTTTTTT. As protein: CASSWRNSDNEKLFF.

The sample holds many counts of this clonotype. The V call is TRBV5-1, the J call TRBJ1-1; 12 nucleotides match TRBD1. This CDR3 contains 16 residues. V trimming: 4 bases; J trimming: 7 bases; junction bases outside the gene matches: 11. CDR1 is SGHRS and CDR2 is YFSETQ in the germline V gene. The CDR3 reads CASSPLSGTGGIEAFF. The CDR3 region has the DNA TGCGCCAGCAGCCCATTAAGTGGGACAGGGGGCATTGAAGCTTTCTTT.

This clonotype was seen a few times. V and J are TRBV19 and TRBJ1-5; D call uncertain. The CDR3 totals 15 residues. CDR1 and CDR2 (germline): LNHDA, SQIVND (reference sequence). Trimming took off 3 bases at V and 0 bases at J, with 9 bases between the two ends. CDR3 protein: CASSITVISNQPQHF. CDR3 coding DNA: TGTGCCAGTAGTATTACGGTGATTAGCAATCAGCCCCAGCATTTT.

This clonotype was counted many times. V is TRBV29-1 and J is TRBJ1-1; D is possibly TRBD1 (5 bases). With 7 bases removed from V and 6 bases from J, the gap between germline ends came to 12 bases. From germline, CDR1 is SQVTM and CDR2 ANQGSEA. There are 11 residues in the CDR3. In DNA form, the CDR3 reads TGCAGCGCCCCTGGGGGGGCTGAAGCTTTCTTT. This translates into CSAPGGAEAFF.

This clonotype was counted many times. The rearrangement uses TRBV27 and TRBJ2-3; TRBD2 might be the D (6 bases). Trimming pared 0 bases from V and 1 base from J, leaving 8 bases between. This CDR3 contains 15 residues. Germline V gene lookup returns CDR1 MNHEY and CDR2 SMNVEV (reference sequence). The CDR3 loop reads CASSLSDYRTDTQYF. CDR3 nucleotides: TGTGCCAGCAGTTTATCGGACTACCGCACAGATACGCAGTATTTT.

This chain uses TRBV6-2 or TRBV6-3 with TRBJ2-7; D is possibly TRBD1 (6 bases). This CDR3 comprises 15 residues. With 8 bases removed from V and 3 bases from J, the gap between germline ends came to 20 bases. The V gene's germline CDR1 is MNHEY and CDR2 SVGEGT. This CDR3 reads CASDLEWQGYYEQYF. In DNA, the CDR3 is TGTGCCAGCGATCTTGAGTGGCAGGGGTACTACGAGCAGTACTTC.

This clonotype was counted ten times or more. The V and J genes are TRBV28 and TRBJ2-5; TRBD1 is a possible D gene (6 bases). Germline-derived CDR1 and CDR2 are MDHEN and SYDVKM. The CDR3 is 14 residues long. Trimming removed 3 bases from V and 1 base from J, with 9 bases in between. In DNA, the CDR3 is TGTGCCAGCAGTTTGTCAGGGGCCCAAGAGACCCAGTACTTC. This encodes CASSLSGAQETQYF.

This clonotype was picked up many times. V gene TRBV11-2 combines with J gene TRBJ2-1; D is ambiguous. Trimming took off 4 bases at V and 9 bases at J, with 10 bases between the two ends. The CDR3 covers 12 residues. In germline, CDR1 is SGHAT, CDR2 FQNNGV. DNA of the CDR3: TGTGCCAGCAGCTGGCTAGTCGGTGAGCAGTTCTTC. Translated, it gives CASSWLVGEQFF.

Only a few counts were recorded for this clonotype. The junction departs from germline at one end; a sequencing error may be responsible. The V call is TRBV5-1, the J call TRBJ2-7, with 7 bases identical to TRBD2. CDR3 length: 16 residues. Per the germline V gene, CDR1 is SGHRS and CDR2 is YFSETQ. The CDR3 nucleotides are TGCGCCAGCAGCTTTTCCGCGGGAGTTCAGACCTACAAGCAGTACTTC. This sequence encodes CASSFSAGVQTYKQYF.

In its sample, this clonotype was seen many times. This sequence joins TRBV2 and TRBJ2-1, with D uncertain. The CDR3 has 14 residues. The V end lost 3 bases, the J end lost 0 bases, and 6 bases lay between the germline ends. Germline CDR1 is SNHLY and CDR2 is FYNNEI. The CDR3 is CASSDWSSYNEQFF. As DNA, the CDR3 is TGTGCCAGCAGTGACTGGAGCTCCTACAATGAGCAGTTCTTC.

Ten or more counts support this clonotype. CDR3 protein: CASSTQGMFYGYTF. As DNA, the CDR3 is TGTGCCAGCAGTACGCAGGGGATGTTCTATGGCTACACCTTC. The V gene is TRBV6-1, the J gene TRBJ1-2; weak D call: TRBD1 (6 bases). This CDR3 has 14 amino acids. The V end lost 5 bases, the J end lost 4 bases, and 14 bases lay between the germline ends. Germline V CDR1 and CDR2: MNHNS, SASEGT.

With regard to this clonotype: One end of the junction varies from germline; a read error may be responsible. The rearrangement links TRBV27 to TRBJ1-3, with 7 bases lining up with TRBD1. The CDR3 has 14 residues. Germline V gene sequence: CDR1 MNHEY, CDR2 SMNVEV (reference sequence). CDR3 sequence (DNA): TGTGCCAGCAGCAAGACAGGGCCTGGAAACACCATACATTTT. This gives the protein CASSKTGPGNTIHF.

This clonotype was detected many times. This rearrangement joins TRBV7-9 to TRBJ2-5; D gene uncertain. The V end was cut by 1 base, the J end by 2 bases, with 8 bases between. Germline CDR1 and CDR2: SEHNR and FQNEAQ (reference sequence). The CDR3 runs 14 residues. CDR3 bases: TGTGCCAGCAGCTTAGGTAGTCTACAAGAGACCCAGTACTTC. Its protein is CASSLGSLQETQYF.

V is TRBV15 and J is TRBJ2-7; no clear D gene. Looked up from germline, CDR1 is LNHNV and CDR2 is YYDKDF (reference sequence). The V gene lost 0 bases and the J gene lost 5 bases, with 14 bases spanning the gap. This CDR3 spans 15 amino acids. The CDR3 region has the DNA TGTGCCACCAGCAGAGATCTTACTGGCATCGACGAGCAGTACTTC. This sequence encodes CATSRDLTGIDEQYF.

This clonotype was observed many times. The chain is built from TRBV27 and TRBJ2-5; D not resolved. The CDR3 sequence is 13 residues long. V was trimmed by 8 bases and J by 1 base, leaving 11 bases between them. Germline V gives CDR1 MNHEY, CDR2 SMNVEV (reference sequence). CDR3 in DNA: TGTGCCAGCGGACCTGGCATCCAAGAGACCCAGTACTTC. This sequence encodes CASGPGIQETQYF.

This clonotype was detected ten times or more. V is TRBV30 and J is TRBJ1-4, with a possible D match to TRBD1 (6 bases). The CDR3 contains 14 residues. The germline V and J ends were trimmed by 1 base and 0 bases, with 6 bases remaining between them. Looked up from germline, CDR1 is GTSNPN and CDR2 is SVGIG (reference sequence). CDR3 region: CAWSDRATNEKLFF. In DNA, the CDR3 is TGTGCCTGGAGTGACAGGGCAACTAATGAAAAACTGTTTTTT.